The 20 T cell receptor beta chains given below trace back to one sample, sequenced in a study of CD8 T cells in ankylosing spondylitis. TCRdb reprocessed the 5' RACE reads via MiXCR and lists one record per CDR3 protein. Of 250,000 to 350,000 distinct CDR3 sequences in the sample, around 19% were seen once. The sample comprised blood, either unsorted or a sorted T cell fraction (not recorded which). These TCRs come from a male donor with ankylosing spondylitis or in good health (not recorded which).

The sample holds a few counts of this clonotype. CDR3 in DNA: TGTGCCAGCAGCCAGGGGACGGATGGCTACACCTTC. It is translated as CASSQGTDGYTF. The rearrangement joins TRBV3-1 to TRBJ1-2; TRBD1 might be the D (5 bases). Trimming took off 3 bases at V and 6 bases at J, with 8 bases between the two ends. This CDR3 spans 12 amino acids. Germline values: CDR1 LGHDT, CDR2 YNNKEL (reference sequence).

The table lists this clonotype with a few counts. CDR3 protein: CASSFSTGELFF. CDR3 bases: TGTGCCAGCAGCTTCAGCACCGGGGAGCTGTTTTTT. V gene TRBV7-3 combines with J gene TRBJ2-2, with D unclear. Germline V gene lookup returns CDR1 SGHTA and CDR2 FQGTGA. The CDR3 is made up of 12 amino acids. Trimming took off 3 bases at V and 4 bases at J, with 3 bases between the two ends.

The V call is TRBV20-1, the J call TRBJ1-1, with D maybe TRBD1 (6 bases). Germline V gives CDR1 DFQATT, CDR2 SNEGSKA (reference sequence). Trimming stripped 5 bases from V and 1 base from J, with 11 bases between. The CDR3 runs 13 residues. This CDR3 is CSAYTGWNTEAFF. CDR3 coding DNA: TGCAGTGCTTATACAGGGTGGAACACTGAAGCTTTCTTT.

This clonotype has more than one count but fewer than ten. This chain uses TRBV2 with TRBJ2-2; TRBD2 matches 13 bases. Trimming removed 4 bases from V and 6 bases from J; junction bases left unmatched: 5. The CDR3 consists of 16 residues. CDR1 and CDR2 from the germline V gene are SNHLY and FYNNEI. CDR3 residues: CASSALTSGGSGELFF. The CDR3 nucleotides are TGTGCCAGCAGTGCCCTGACTAGCGGGGGGTCCGGGGAGCTGTTTTTT.

A few counts support this clonotype. The rearrangement joins TRBV5-6 to TRBJ2-7, with a possible D match to TRBD1 (6 bases). Germline CDR1 SGHDT, CDR2 YYEEEE. V was trimmed by 3 bases and J by 4 bases, leaving 11 bases between them. CDR3 length: 13 amino acids. The CDR3, as DNA: TGTGCCAGCAGCTGGGAACAGGGATACGAGCAGTACGTC. Its protein is CASSWEQGYEQYV.

V is TRBV28 and J is TRBJ2-7, with D possibly matching TRBD2 (6 bases). CDR3 length: 13 residues. The V end lost 7 bases, the J end lost 0 bases, and 10 bases lay between the germline ends. Germline lookup yields CDR1 MDHEN and CDR2 SYDVKM. The CDR3 loop reads CASKGLSSYEQYV. The DNA of the CDR3 is TGTGCCAGCAAGGGACTGAGCTCCTACGAGCAGTACGTC.

CDR3 loop: CASGTGGGTYGYTF. The CDR3, as DNA: TGCGCCAGCGGAACCGGAGGGGGGACCTATGGCTACACCTTC. The chain uses TRBV5-1 and TRBJ1-2; possible D gene TRBD1, 6 bases. V lost 7 bases and J lost 4, with 17 bases in between. The CDR3 totals 14 residues. Germline V gene data show CDR1 as SGHRS and CDR2 as YFSETQ.

A few counts support this clonotype. This CDR3 reads CASSERQASSYNEQFF. The CDR3 nucleotides are TGCGCCAGCAGTGAGAGACAGGCTAGCTCCTACAATGAGCAGTTCTTC. The V and J genes are TRBV10-1 and TRBJ2-1, with a weak D call TRBD1 (6 bases). CDR1 and CDR2 (germline): WNHNN, SYGVQD (reference sequence). Trimming took off 2 bases at V and 0 bases at J, with 11 bases between the two ends. CDR3 length: 16 residues.

This chain connects TRBV29-1 to TRBJ1-1; D call uncertain. Trimming cost V 6 bases and J 0 bases, with 17 bases left between them. This CDR3 has 15 residues. Germline V CDR1 and CDR2: SQVTM, ANQGSEA. The CDR3 loop reads CSVAGSWGMNTEAFF. The CDR3 nucleotides are TGCAGCGTCGCGGGATCTTGGGGAATGAACACTGAAGCTTTCTTT.

This clonotype was seen only a few times. The chain couples TRBV29-1 to TRBJ2-2, with a weak D call TRBD1 (5 bases). The CDR3 is 12 amino acids. V lost 3 bases and J lost 7, with 9 bases in between. Germline values: CDR1 SQVTM, CDR2 ANQGSEA. CDR3 protein: CSVDRAGGELFF. The CDR3 DNA reads TGCAGCGTTGACAGGGCTGGCGGGGAGCTGTTTTTT.

This clonotype has ten or more counts. The V gene is TRBV29-1, the J gene TRBJ2-3, with 10 positions matching TRBD2. CDR3 length equals 16 residues. CDR1 and CDR2 from the germline V gene are SQVTM and ANQGSEA. With 6 bases clipped from V and 4 bases from J, the junction kept 13 bases outside the gene matches. CDR3: CSVSTRSGGNADTQYF. Written as DNA, the CDR3 is TGCAGCGTCTCAACCCGTAGCGGGGGGAACGCAGATACGCAGTATTTT.

V gene TRBV5-5 combines with J gene TRBJ2-3; D not certain. V was shortened by 6 bases and J by 0 bases, with 11 bases between the two germline ends. The CDR3 loop spans 14 amino acids. Germline-derived CDR1 and CDR2 are SGHKS and YYEKEE (reference sequence). DNA for the CDR3: TGTGCCAGCATGCCCCCCCATAGCACAGATACGCAGTATTTT. Amino acids: CASMPPHSTDTQYF. The variable domain in full, completed from reference TRBV5-5 and TRBJ2-3, reads DAGVTQSPTHLIKTRGQQVTLRCSPISGHKSVSWYQQVLGQGPQFIFQYYEKEERGRGNFPDRFSARQFPNYSSELNVNALLLGDSALYLCASMPPHSTDTQYFGPGTRLTVL.

This chain joins TRBV9 and TRBJ1-5; 8 positions agree with TRBD1. Germline lookup yields CDR1 SGDLS and CDR2 YYNGEE. Trimming cost V 3 bases and J 4 bases; bases outside gene matches: 9. This CDR3 has 16 amino acids. The CDR3 DNA reads as TGTGCCAGCAGCGCTTCGGACAGGGAGGATAATCAGCCCCAGCATTTT. This codes for CASSASDREDNQPQHF.

This clonotype was seen only a few times. V and J are TRBV20-1 and TRBJ1-5, with D possibly matching TRBD1 (5 bases). This CDR3 contains 13 residues. Looked up from germline, CDR1 is DFQATT and CDR2 is SNEGSKA (reference sequence). V gave up 5 bases and J gave up 2 bases, with 10 bases separating them. As DNA, the CDR3 is TGCAGTGCTGCCGAGACAGGCAATCAGCCCCAGCATTTT. Translation: CSAAETGNQPQHF.

This chain joins TRBV20-1 and TRBJ2-2; 7 nucleotides match TRBD1. Trimming at V came to 1 base and at J to 4 bases, leaving 9 bases not matched to a gene. Germline-derived CDR1 and CDR2 are DFQATT and SNEGSKA (reference sequence). The CDR3 spans 16 residues. CDR3 region: CSARGNRQGFTGELFF. CDR3 nucleotide sequence: TGCAGTGCTAGAGGGAACCGACAGGGTTTCACCGGGGAGCTGTTTTTT.

This sequence joins TRBV3-1 and TRBJ1-2; D gene unclear. In germline, CDR1 is LGHDT, CDR2 YNNKEL (reference sequence). Trimming took 2 bases from V and 4 from J, leaving 11 bases between them. The length of the CDR3 is 14 residues. CDR3 protein: CASSQRQDGYGYTF. In DNA form, the CDR3 reads TGTGCCAGCAGCCAAAGGCAGGACGGCTATGGCTACACCTTC.

The V call is TRBV29-1, the J call TRBJ2-7, with 7 bases aligning to TRBD2. The ends lost 6 bases at V and 0 bases at J; junction bases unmatched: 11. The CDR3 totals 15 residues. Germline lookup yields CDR1 SQVTM and CDR2 ANQGSEA. The CDR3 protein is CSVGGNRLGSYEQYV. CDR3 in DNA: TGCAGCGTGGGGGGGAACAGGTTGGGCTCCTACGAGCAGTACGTC.

This clonotype was seen many times. The J gene is TRBJ2-7, the V gene TRBV27; 11 bases match TRBD2. CDR3 length equals 15 residues. Germline lookup yields CDR1 MNHEY and CDR2 SMNVEV (reference sequence). Unmatched junction bases numbered 8, after V lost 5 bases and J lost 5 bases. Here the CDR3 DNA reads TGTGCCAGCAGTCTTACTAGCGGGAGCTTCCACGAGCAGTACGTC. Residues: CASSLTSGSFHEQYV.

This clonotype was detected a few times. The rearrangement joins TRBV20-1 to TRBJ2-1, with TRBD1 matching 7 bases. The CDR3 runs 15 residues. J lost 2 bases, V lost 5 bases, and 9 bases had no gene match. Germline CDR1 reads DFQATT; CDR2 reads SNEGSKA (reference sequence). CDR3 nucleotide sequence: TGCAGTGCTCCCCTGCGACAGGGTACCTACAATGAGCAGTTCTTC. Its protein product is CSAPLRQGTYNEQFF.

This clonotype has only a few counts. V usage is TRBV27 and J usage is TRBJ2-7; 8 bases agree with TRBD1. This CDR3 is 13 amino acids long. With 8 bases clipped from V and 4 bases from J, the junction kept 7 bases outside the gene matches. CDR1 and CDR2 from the germline V gene are MNHEY and SMNVEV (reference sequence). In DNA, the CDR3 is TGTGCCAGCCAGCCTAGACAGGGGTACGAGCAGTACGTC. This translates into CASQPRQGYEQYV.